The 18 T cell receptor beta chains given below trace back to one sample, sequenced in a study of early T cells in non-severe SARS-CoV-2 infection. TCRdb ran MiXCR on the 5' RACE reads and lists one entry per CDR3 protein. The data show around 63,000 distinct CDR3 sequences, with 4.5% to 7.5% seen just once and 3% to 3.5% held by the top ten. This specimen was whole blood, taken at baseline. All receptors come from an adult who was a healthcare worker with PCR-confirmed SARS-CoV-2 infection or an uninfected control (not recorded which).

This clonotype came up many times. This sequence joins TRBV5-5 and TRBJ1-5, with D possibly matching TRBD1 (6 bases). This CDR3 spans 15 amino acids. Per germline, CDR1 SGHKS and CDR2 YYEKEE (reference sequence). V was shortened by 2 bases and J by 6 bases, with 15 bases between the two germline ends. CDR3 protein: CASSFGIGGGQPQHF. CDR3 nucleotides: TGTGCCAGCAGCTTTGGTATAGGGGGAGGTCAGCCCCAGCATTTT.

This clonotype was seen ten or more times. The V and J genes are TRBV30 and TRBJ1-5; a weak D match, TRBD1 (5 bases). This CDR3 contains 14 residues. Per the germline V gene, CDR1 is GTSNPN and CDR2 is SVGIG (reference sequence). With 0 bases removed from V and 5 bases from J, the gap between germline ends came to 11 bases. CDR3 coding DNA: TGTGCCTGGAGTGTAGGGGAATGGGATCAGCCCCAGCATTTT. This translates into CAWSVGEWDQPQHF.

This clonotype was found many times. This rearrangement joins TRBV7-2 to TRBJ2-5, with D uncertain. The germline gives CDR1 SGHTA, CDR2 FQGNSA. The CDR3 is made up of 13 amino acids. Deletions cut 5 bases from V and 4 bases from J, with 11 bases between. DNA of the CDR3: TGTGCCAGCAGCCTCACTGGGCCAGAGACCCAGTACTTC. Translation: CASSLTGPETQYF.

This clonotype was counted a few times. The rearrangement joins TRBV27 to TRBJ1-1, with D perhaps TRBD1 (5 bases). CDR1 is MNHEY and CDR2 is SMNVEV in the germline V gene (reference sequence). The CDR3 consists of 16 residues. The V end lost 6 bases, the J end lost 4 bases, and 21 bases lay between the germline ends. CDR3 in amino acids: CASRDTSATWSTEAFF. In DNA, the CDR3 is TGTGCCAGCAGGGACACCTCGGCAACTTGGAGCACTGAAGCTTTCTTT.

This clonotype was seen only a few times. This rearrangement joins TRBV28 to TRBJ2-7; D is undetermined. CDR1 is MDHEN and CDR2 is SYDVKM in the germline V gene. The CDR3 sequence is 13 residues long. V was shortened by 2 bases and J by 4 bases, with 9 bases between the two germline ends. The CDR3 DNA is TGTGCCAGCAGTTTAAGCCAGTCGTACGAGCAGTACTTC. Its translation is CASSLSQSYEQYF.

This clonotype has a handful of counts. This sequence joins TRBV2 and TRBJ2-7, with 10 bases matching TRBD2. Germline trimming cut 6 bases from V and 2 bases from J; bases unmatched to any gene: 4. This CDR3 contains 14 residues. Germline V gene data show CDR1 as SNHLY and CDR2 as FYNNEI. CDR3 DNA sequence: TGTGCCAGCAGGGTACTAGCGGGAACCTACGAGCAGTACTTC. Amino acid sequence: CASRVLAGTYEQYF.

This clonotype has a handful of counts. The chain employs TRBV5-4 and TRBJ2-2; 7 nucleotides agree with TRBD1. The germline V gene encodes CDR1 SGHNT and CDR2 YYREEE (reference sequence). The CDR3 is 17 residues long. V shed 3 bases, J shed 4 bases, and the junction held 12 bases outside the gene matches. The CDR3 region has the DNA TGTGCCAGCAGCTCTGGCCCCAGGGACAGTGGCACCGGGGAGCTGTTTTTT. It codes for CASSSGPRDSGTGELFF.

This clonotype has at least ten counts. The V and J genes are TRBV20-1 and TRBJ2-7; D call uncertain. The CDR3 sequence is 14 residues long. V was shortened by 7 bases and J by 0 bases, with 16 bases between the two germline ends. In germline, CDR1 is DFQATT, CDR2 SNEGSKA (reference sequence). This CDR3 reads CSVKGTIASYEQYF. The CDR3 DNA reads as TGCAGTGTCAAGGGAACCATCGCCTCCTACGAGCAGTACTTC.

CDR3 protein: CASRQLLGALSNQPQHF. CDR3 nucleotide sequence: TGTGCCAGCAGACAACTCCTGGGGGCGCTGAGCAATCAGCCCCAGCATTTT. This chain connects TRBV28 to TRBJ1-5; perhaps TRBD1 as D (6 bases). Germline CDR1 is MDHEN and CDR2 is SYDVKM. The CDR3 covers 17 residues. Trimming shortened V by 6 bases and J by 1 base, and 19 bases separated the two germline ends.

This clonotype occurred many times. DNA of the CDR3: TGTGCCAGCAGCTTCGACGGCCCCTATGGCTACACCTTC. This gives the protein CASSFDGPYGYTF. The chain joins TRBV5-5 to TRBJ1-2; D gene uncertain. The germline gives CDR1 SGHKS, CDR2 YYEKEE (reference sequence). The CDR3 has 13 residues. Trimming shortened V by 2 bases and J by 4 bases, and 9 bases separated the two germline ends.

This clonotype was recorded many times. V is TRBV20-1 and J is TRBJ2-2, with D hard to call. The CDR3 runs 12 residues. CDR1 is DFQATT, CDR2 SNEGSKA, per germline (reference sequence). V was clipped by 2 bases and J by 2 bases, with 3 bases between them. The CDR3 sequence: CSARFNTGELFF. The DNA of the CDR3 is TGCAGTGCTAGATTTAACACCGGGGAGCTGTTTTTT.

This chain uses TRBV20-1 with TRBJ1-1; D ambiguous. The CDR3 has 11 residues. Germline V gene data show CDR1 as DFQATT and CDR2 as SNEGSKA (reference sequence). CDR3 nucleotides: TGCAGGGGCCTTCAGTACACTGAAGCTTTCTTT. Encoded protein: CRGLQYTEAFF.

This clonotype was recorded at least ten times. The gene calls are TRBV5-5 and TRBJ1-5; possible D gene TRBD1, 5 bases. Trimming took off 0 bases at V and 11 bases at J, with 12 bases between the two ends. The germline CDR1 and CDR2 sequences are SGHKS and YYEKEE (reference sequence). This CDR3 spans 13 amino acids. CDR3 residues: CASSLGDDTAQHF. CDR3 bases: TGTGCCAGCAGCTTGGGGGACGACACAGCCCAGCATTTT. The full variable domain, with the rest looked up from reference TRBV5-5 and TRBJ1-5, is DAGVTQSPTHLIKTRGQQVTLRCSPISGHKSVSWYQQVLGQGPQFIFQYYEKEERGRGNFPDRFSARQFPNYSSELNVNALLLGDSALYLCASSLGDDTAQHFGDGTRLSIL.

This clonotype has ten or more counts. This rearrangement joins TRBV29-1 to TRBJ2-7; 7 bases match TRBD1. The CDR3 has 13 residues. Losses at the gene ends were 6 bases for V and 0 bases for J; bases not matched to a gene: 5. CDR1 and CDR2 from the germline V gene are SQVTM and ANQGSEA. DNA of the CDR3: TGCAGCGTCGACAGGGAAAGCTCCTACGAGCAGTACTTC. Its protein product is CSVDRESSYEQYF.

This clonotype has a count of ten or more. The V and J genes are TRBV12-3 or TRBV12-4 and TRBJ2-7; TRBD1 matches 8 bases. Trimming removed 5 bases from V and 5 bases from J; junction bases left unmatched: 5. The CDR3 sequence is 13 residues long. CDR3 DNA sequence: TGTGCCAGCAGTCGGACAGGGAACCACGAGCAGTACTTC. It specifies CASSRTGNHEQYF.

This clonotype was observed many times. This chain uses TRBV15 with TRBJ1-5; D not resolved. CDR1 and CDR2 (germline): LNHNV, YYDKDF (reference sequence). The CDR3 is 15 amino acids. V was trimmed by 1 base and J by 3 bases, leaving 10 bases between them. CDR3 DNA: TGTGCCACCAGCAGAGTAAGGCCCCTCAATCAGCCCCAGCATTTT. This translates into CATSRVRPLNQPQHF.

This clonotype was recorded many times. V and J are TRBV12-3 or TRBV12-4 and TRBJ1-5; the match to TRBD1 covers 10 bases. The J segment lost 2 bases and the V segment lost 6 bases, leaving 1 base of the junction unmatched. The CDR3 spans 14 residues. Here the CDR3 reads CASRGTGGNQPQHF. Written as DNA, the CDR3 is TGTGCCAGCAGGGGGACAGGGGGCAATCAGCCCCAGCATTTT.

The CDR3 protein is CASSSSSFRGDTQYF. The CDR3 bases are TGTGCCAGCAGCTCCTCTAGCTTCCGGGGAGATACGCAGTATTTT. This chain uses TRBV7-2 with TRBJ2-3; weak D call: TRBD2 (5 bases). V was pared by 4 bases and J by 5 bases, with 16 bases between. The CDR3 contains 15 residues. Germline V lookup: CDR1 SGHTA, CDR2 FQGNSA.